This T cell receptor beta chain is drawn from a study of T-cell memory formation after mild COVID-19. MiXCR, run by TCRdb on the 5' RACE reads, gives a single entry per CDR3 protein. The table has some 450,000 distinct CDR3 sequences, roughly 20% seen once; the top ten hold 8.4%. The CDR3 runs 17 residues. With V trimmed by 0 bases and J by 9 bases, 11 bases remained unmatched. CDR1 and CDR2 from the germline V gene are SGHTA and FQGNSA. The chain links TRBV7-2 to TRBJ2-1; 10 bases match TRBD1. The receptor was derived from an adult woman who had mild COVID-19 (a few samples of this study predate the infection). Cell type and time point are not known. Sequencing was done on a sample of PBMCs or a T cell subset sorted from them (not recorded which). The CDR3 DNA follows: TGTGCCAGCAGCTTAGCTGGTAAGGGACAGGGGTTGGCTGAGCAGTTCTTC. Its protein is CASSLAGKGQGLAEQFF.